The present T cell receptor beta chain was sequenced within a study of blood T cell repertoires in COVID-19. On the study more broadly: Both acute and convalescent COVID-19 samples were obtained from the United States, Italy and Spain. The cDNA or gDNA used as material had been derived from T cells, B-cell-depleted T cells, or PBMCs.

Source study methods: Amplification from reference gene primers served as the basis for estimated nucleated cell counts. The data were produced by immunoSEQ multiplex PCR, yet TCRdb's version contains in-frame clones alone and is incomplete. D and trimming come from the DNA, and the V and J calls and clone size come from that table. This sample has some 70,000 clones, with about nine tenths found just once. The CDR3 contains 16 residues. V shed 1 base, J shed 2 bases, and the junction held 2 bases outside the gene matches. The germline V gene has CDR1 SGHVS and CDR2 FQNEAQ. The sequencing sample was made of peripheral blood. The chain uses TRBV7-8 and TRBJ2-6; 7 bases match TRBD2. The origin of this receptor is a man in his fifties with active COVID-19. CDR3 region: CASSLGGGPGANVLTF. In DNA form, the CDR3 reads TGTGCCAGCAGCTTAGGGGGAGGGCCTGGGGCCAACGTCCTGACTTTC. The full variable domain, completed using reference TRBV7-8 and TRBJ2-6, is GAGVSQSPRYKVAKRGQDVALRCDPISGHVSLFWYQQALGQGPEFLTYFQNEAQLDKSGLPSDRFFAERPEGSVSTLKIQRTQQEDSAVYLCASSLGGGPGANVLTFGAGSRLTVL.